This T cell receptor (beta chain) was observed in a study of post-analysis software for immune sequencing data. General study results and limits: In patients, about 5 TRBV segments were more frequent than in controls, with TRBV5-6, TRBV5-1 and TRBV20-1 among them.

Note on this clonotype: What it recognizes is unknown.

cDNA libraries for TCR beta contained unique molecular identifiers. TCRdb processed the PCR reads anew with MiXCR; each CDR3 protein has one entry. This repertoire shows approximately 350,000 distinct CDR3 sequences, around 37% found once; its top ten account for 13%. The CDR3 spans 14 residues. J lost 6 bases, V lost 2 bases, and 7 bases had no gene match. CDR1 is DFQATT and CDR2 is SNEGSKA in the germline V gene (reference sequence). The sequenced sample consisted of blood. This chain joins TRBV20-1 and TRBJ2-1; 7 bases map to TRBD1. The TCR originated in a girl between 10 and 17 years old with multiple sclerosis. The CDR3 DNA is TGCAGTGCTAGATATATGGACAGGTCCAATGAGCAGTTCTTC. This codes for CSARYMDRSNEQFF.